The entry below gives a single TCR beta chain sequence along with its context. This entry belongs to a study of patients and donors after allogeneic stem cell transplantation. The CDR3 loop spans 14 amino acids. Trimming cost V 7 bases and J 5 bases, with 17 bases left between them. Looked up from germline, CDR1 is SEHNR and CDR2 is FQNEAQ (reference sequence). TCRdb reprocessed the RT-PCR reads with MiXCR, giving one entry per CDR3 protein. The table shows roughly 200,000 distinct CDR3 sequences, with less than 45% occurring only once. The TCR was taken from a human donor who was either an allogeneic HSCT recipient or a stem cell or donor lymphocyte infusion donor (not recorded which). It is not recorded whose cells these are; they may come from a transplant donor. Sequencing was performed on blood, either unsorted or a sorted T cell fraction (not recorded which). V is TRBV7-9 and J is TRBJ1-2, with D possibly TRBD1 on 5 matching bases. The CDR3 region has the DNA TGTGCCAGCACCCCGAAGGGACTTGGGTATGGCTACACCTTC. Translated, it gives CASTPKGLGYGYTF. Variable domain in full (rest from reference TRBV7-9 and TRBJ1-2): DTGVSQNPRHKITKRGQNVTFRCDPISEHNRLYWYRQTLGQGPEFLTYFQNEAQLEKSRLLSDRFSAERPKGSFSTLEIQRTEQGDSAMYLCASTPKGLGYGYTFGSGTRLTVV.